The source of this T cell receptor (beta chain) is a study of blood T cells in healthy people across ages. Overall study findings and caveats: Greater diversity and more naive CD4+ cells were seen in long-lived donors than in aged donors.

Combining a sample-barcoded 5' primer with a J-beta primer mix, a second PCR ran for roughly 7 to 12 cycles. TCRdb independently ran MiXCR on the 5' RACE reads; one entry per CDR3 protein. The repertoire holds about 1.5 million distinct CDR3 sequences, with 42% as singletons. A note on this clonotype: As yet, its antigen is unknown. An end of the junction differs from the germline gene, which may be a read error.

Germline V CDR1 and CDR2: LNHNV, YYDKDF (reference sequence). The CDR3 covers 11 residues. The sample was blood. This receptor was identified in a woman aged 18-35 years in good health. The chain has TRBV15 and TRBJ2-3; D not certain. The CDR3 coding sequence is TGTGCCGCCAGCCAGGCAGATACGCAGTATTTT. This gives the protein CAASQADTQYF.